The 28 T cell receptor beta chains below come from one sample, sequenced in a study of CD8 T cells in Susac syndrome. Random hexamers were used to reverse transcribe about 0.5 to 1 ug of RNA. TCRdb fed the immunoSEQ multiplex PCR reads into MiXCR, producing one record per CDR3 protein. Of around 170,000 distinct CDR3 sequences listed, 95% were seen once; the top ten hold roughly 0.16%. The sequencing sample was made of CD8+ T cells from PBMCs. All receptors derive from a human donor with multiple sclerosis.

This chain joins TRBV30 and TRBJ2-7; D remains ambiguous. Per germline, CDR1 GTSNPN and CDR2 SVGIG (reference sequence). This CDR3 has 13 amino acids. The V and J ends lost 0 bases and 3 bases respectively, with 9 bases between them. For the CDR3, the DNA is TGTGCCTGGAGTGTACACGGAAGCTACGAGCAGTACTTC. Its translation is CAWSVHGSYEQYF.

V is TRBV19 and J is TRBJ2-7; 10 bases are a match to TRBD2. The trim removed 3 bases at V and 5 bases at J, leaving 4 bases unmatched. CDR1 and CDR2 from the germline V gene are LNHDA and SQIVND (reference sequence). This CDR3 region has 14 residues. The CDR3 DNA follows: TGTGCCAGTAGTATGGGACTAGCGTATGACGAGCAGTACTTC. This sequence encodes CASSMGLAYDEQYF.

The V and J genes are TRBV29-1 and TRBJ1-2; D may be TRBD1 (5 bases). Germline loops: CDR1 SQVTM, CDR2 ANQGSEA. Trimming took off 5 bases at V and 0 bases at J, with 13 bases between the two ends. The CDR3 is 14 amino acids. The CDR3 protein is CSVPDGASNYGYTF. Here the CDR3 DNA reads TGCAGCGTTCCCGACGGGGCTTCTAACTATGGCTACACCTTC. Full variable domain (remainder filled in from reference TRBV29-1 and TRBJ1-2): SAVISQKPSRDICQRGTSLTIQCQVDSQVTMMFWYRQQPGQSLTLIATANQGSEATYESGFVIDKFPISRPNLTFSTLTVSNMSPEDSSIYLCSVPDGASNYGYTFGSGTRLTVV.

The rearrangement joins TRBV7-3 to TRBJ2-3; 11 bases fit TRBD2. With 5 bases clipped from V and 3 bases from J, the junction kept 4 bases outside the gene matches. CDR3 size: 15 residues. Germline assignment: CDR1 SGHTA and CDR2 FQGTGA. Written as DNA, the CDR3 is TGTGCCAGCAGCGTTCTAGCGGGGGGTACAGATACGCAGTATTTT. This sequence encodes CASSVLAGGTDTQYF.

The chain joins TRBV15 to TRBJ1-2; D might be TRBD1 (5 bases). This CDR3 is 14 amino acids long. CDR1 is LNHNV, CDR2 YYDKDF, per germline (reference sequence). The V and J ends lost 0 bases and 10 bases respectively, with 15 bases between them. CDR3 protein: CATSRDSVVGDYTF. Written as DNA, the CDR3 is TGTGCCACCAGCAGAGATTCTGTCGTGGGGGACTACACCTTC.

The chain employs TRBV20-1 and TRBJ2-7; 8 positions match TRBD2. This CDR3 is 16 amino acids long. Losses at the gene ends were 3 bases for V and 3 bases for J; bases not matched to a gene: 13. CDR1 is DFQATT, CDR2 SNEGSKA, per germline (reference sequence). The CDR3 here is CSASRGGLAGDYEQYF. The CDR3 DNA is TGCAGTGCTAGTAGGGGTGGACTAGCTGGCGACTACGAGCAGTACTTC.

J is TRBJ2-1 and V is TRBV24-1, with 7 bases lining up with TRBD2. This CDR3 is 13 amino acids long. J was trimmed by 8 bases and V by 2 bases; bases with no gene match: 2. Looked up from germline, CDR1 is KGHDR and CDR2 is SFDVKD. CDR3 in amino acids: CATSDYRGDEQFF. Here the CDR3 DNA reads TGTGCCACCAGTGATTACCGGGGGGATGAGCAGTTCTTC.

CDR3: CASGLPLPGGTDTQYF. The CDR3 DNA reads as TGTGCTAGTGGTTTGCCCCTCCCTGGCGGGACAGATACGCAGTATTTT. The gene calls are TRBV12-5 and TRBJ2-3; perhaps TRBD2 as D (5 bases). Trimming removed 2 bases at V and 3 bases at J, with 15 bases between. The germline V gene has CDR1 LGHNT and CDR2 FRNRAP. The CDR3 covers 16 residues.

This chain uses TRBV6-5 with TRBJ2-7; D call uncertain. The germline V and J ends were trimmed by 5 bases and 3 bases, with 14 bases remaining between them. This CDR3 is built from 14 residues. CDR1 MNHEY and CDR2 SVGAGI come from the germline V gene. The CDR3 DNA reads TGTGCCAGCAGTGAGAACCCTACCTACTACGAGCAGTACTTC. Its translation: CASSENPTYYEQYF.

The CDR3 region is CASSLAQDYEQYF. The DNA of the CDR3 is TGTGCCAGCAGCTTAGCGCAAGACTACGAGCAGTACTTC. The rearrangement links TRBV7-8 to TRBJ2-7; D is undetermined. Trimming cost V 0 bases and J 3 bases, with 6 bases left between them. Germline lookup yields CDR1 SGHVS and CDR2 FQNEAQ. The CDR3 extends over 13 amino acids. The variable domain in full, with the rest retrieved from reference TRBV7-8 and TRBJ2-7, is GAGVSQSPRYKVAKRGQDVALRCDPISGHVSLFWYQQALGQGPEFLTYFQNEAQLDKSGLPSDRFFAERPEGSVSTLKIQRTQQEDSAVYLCASSLAQDYEQYFGPGTRLTVT.

The chain couples TRBV5-1 to TRBJ1-2; the match to TRBD1 covers 10 bases. Germline V gene sequence: CDR1 SGHRS, CDR2 YFSETQ. The CDR3 consists of 15 residues. Unmatched junction bases numbered 9, after V lost 4 bases and J lost 6 bases. The CDR3 nucleotides are TGCGCCAGCAGCACCCGGACAGGGGGGAGGGATGGCTACACCTTC. It encodes CASSTRTGGRDGYTF. Drawing the rest from reference TRBV5-1 and TRBJ1-2, the complete variable domain is KAGVTQTPRYLIKTRGQQVTLSCSPISGHRSVSWYQQTPGQGLQFLFEYFSETQRNKGNFPGRFSGRQFSNSRSEMNVSTLELGDSALYLCASSTRTGGRDGYTFGSGTRLTVV.

The CDR3 sequence: CSVNRGLNEKLFF. In DNA form, the CDR3 reads TGCAGCGTTAACAGGGGGCTTAATGAAAAACTGTTTTTT. J is TRBJ1-4 and V is TRBV29-1, with TRBD1 matching 9 bases. There are 13 residues in the CDR3. Germline V gives CDR1 SQVTM, CDR2 ANQGSEA. V dropped 5 bases and J dropped 4; count of bases not matched to a gene: 2.

The chain joins TRBV29-1 to TRBJ2-1; 8 bases are a match to TRBD2. Germline CDR1 reads SQVTM; CDR2 reads ANQGSEA. J was trimmed by 7 bases and V by 6 bases; bases with no gene match: 11. The CDR3 is 14 amino acids. CDR3 protein: CSVPPLAGINEQFF. In nucleotides, the CDR3 is TGCAGCGTCCCCCCCCTAGCGGGTATTAATGAGCAGTTCTTC.

The CDR3 bases are TGTGCCAGCAGCTCCCCGGCGGGGGGGCCTAATACGCAGTATTTT. This gives the protein CASSSPAGGPNTQYF. The chain joins TRBV13 to TRBJ2-3; 9 bases align to TRBD2. Losses at the gene ends were 4 bases for V and 7 bases for J; bases not matched to a gene: 9. CDR3 length: 15 residues. The germline CDR1 and CDR2 sequences are PRHDT and FYEKMQ (reference sequence).

This clonotype appeared a single time. This chain uses TRBV20-1 with TRBJ2-5; 7 bases map to TRBD1. J was trimmed by 5 bases and V by 0 bases; bases with no gene match: 9. Germline-derived CDR1 and CDR2 are DFQATT and SNEGSKA (reference sequence). The length of the CDR3 is 15 residues. Here the CDR3 DNA reads TGCAGTGCTAGAGATTCAGTGGGCAGGGGGGAGACCCAGTACTTC. This translates into CSARDSVGRGETQYF.

The chain has TRBV27 and TRBJ2-2; 9 bases fit TRBD1. V gave up 1 base and J gave up 1 base; unmatched junction bases: 7. The CDR3 spans 18 residues. CDR1 is MNHEY and CDR2 is SMNVEV in the germline V gene (reference sequence). As DNA, the CDR3 is TGTGCCAGCAGTTTATTAGCCGGGACAGGGAGGAACACCGGGGAGCTGTTTTTT. Its translation: CASSLLAGTGRNTGELFF.

As DNA, the CDR3 is TGTGCCAGCAGCGGCGCAACAGATACGCAGTATTTT. As protein: CASSGATDTQYF. The V call is TRBV6-5, the J call TRBJ2-3, with D uncertain. CDR3 length: 12 residues. Trimming removed 6 bases at V and 3 bases at J, with 7 bases between. From germline, CDR1 is MNHEY and CDR2 SVGAGI.

The chain couples TRBV2 to TRBJ2-6; D gene unclear. Looked up from germline, CDR1 is SNHLY and CDR2 is FYNNEI. The V end was cut by 7 bases, the J end by 0 bases, with 7 bases between. There are 14 residues in the CDR3. In DNA, the CDR3 is TGTGCCAGCATCGACGTCTCTGGGGCCAACGTCCTGACTTTC. This codes for CASIDVSGANVLTF.

The chain links TRBV27 to TRBJ2-1; perhaps D is TRBD1 or TRBD2 (5 bases each). The CDR3 extends over 16 amino acids. V was shortened by 6 bases and J by 0 bases, with 15 bases between the two germline ends. Germline V gene lookup returns CDR1 MNHEY and CDR2 SMNVEV (reference sequence). The CDR3 DNA is TGTGCCAGCAGCCAAGACAGCGGTTACTCCTACAATGAGCAGTTCTTC. It yields the protein CASSQDSGYSYNEQFF.

This rearrangement joins TRBV3-1 to TRBJ1-1; 7 nucleotides agree with TRBD1. V lost 5 bases and J lost 2; bases outside the gene matches: 14. Germline-derived CDR1 and CDR2 are LGHDT and YNNKEL (reference sequence). CDR3 length equals 17 residues. CDR3 bases: TGTGCCAGCAGCTCCTATCCAGGGGGGGCGTCTAACACTGAAGCTTTCTTT. Translated: CASSSYPGGASNTEAFF.

V and J are TRBV3-1 and TRBJ1-2; D is possibly TRBD1 (6 bases). This CDR3 is built from 16 residues. The V gene lost 1 base and the J gene lost 3 bases, with 15 bases spanning the gap. The germline CDR1 and CDR2 sequences are LGHDT and YNNKEL (reference sequence). CDR3 DNA: TGTGCCAGCAGCCAAGTCCCCGGAAGGACAGACTATGGCTACACCTTC. It is translated as CASSQVPGRTDYGYTF.

The chain couples TRBV19 to TRBJ2-1; tentatively, D is TRBD1 or TRBD2 (5 bases each). Germline V gene data show CDR1 as LNHDA and CDR2 as SQIVND (reference sequence). Trimming shortened V by 10 bases and J by 8 bases, and 24 bases separated the two germline ends. The CDR3 covers 15 residues. The CDR3: CATSRGSSSVDEQFF. The CDR3 region has the DNA TGTGCCACCTCCCGGGGCTCCTCATCGGTCGATGAGCAGTTCTTC.

This sequence joins TRBV27 and TRBJ2-2, with 10 bases fitting TRBD1. The V gene end was trimmed by 4 bases and the J gene end by 6 bases; junction bases not matched to a gene: 2. Germline CDR1 MNHEY, CDR2 SMNVEV (reference sequence). The CDR3 covers 14 residues. CDR3 region: CASSSGQGPGELFF. The CDR3 DNA reads TGTGCCAGCAGTTCGGGACAGGGGCCCGGGGAGCTGTTTTTT.

This chain links TRBV27 with TRBJ2-7; possibly TRBD2 for D (5 bases). The V gene lost 5 bases and the J gene lost 5 bases, with 10 bases spanning the gap. This CDR3 spans 12 amino acids. Per germline, CDR1 MNHEY and CDR2 SMNVEV (reference sequence). Here the CDR3 DNA reads TGTGCCAGCAGTGGGGTCGGGGACGAGCAGTACTTC. Protein product: CASSGVGDEQYF.

The rearrangement uses TRBV7-9 and TRBJ2-7; either TRBD1 or TRBD2 may supply D (5 bases each). V lost 4 bases and J 0 bases, leaving 13 bases between the germline ends. The CDR3 sequence is 15 residues long. CDR1 is SEHNR and CDR2 is FQNEAQ in the germline V gene (reference sequence). The CDR3 DNA reads as TGTGCCAGCAGCTACCGGGACGGCAACTCCTACGAGCAGTACTTC. Translated, it gives CASSYRDGNSYEQYF.

V and J are TRBV13 and TRBJ2-1; D is possibly TRBD1 or TRBD2 (5 bases each). CDR1 and CDR2 (germline): PRHDT, FYEKMQ (reference sequence). Trimming shortened V by 5 bases and J by 7 bases, and 21 bases separated the two germline ends. The CDR3 is made up of 16 amino acids. In DNA form, the CDR3 reads TGTGCCAGCAGCGAAACCGGGACCAAAAGCAGGAATGAGCAGTTCTTC. Encoded protein: CASSETGTKSRNEQFF.

The chain joins TRBV29-1 to TRBJ2-1; 13 bases line up with TRBD2. The CDR3 totals 16 residues. The V gene's germline CDR1 is SQVTM and CDR2 ANQGSEA. V was clipped by 1 base and J by 5 bases; unmatched bases: 5. The CDR3 protein is CSVEGMTSGRNNEQFF. The CDR3 bases are TGCAGCGTTGAAGGGATGACTAGCGGGAGGAACAATGAGCAGTTCTTC.

The J gene is TRBJ1-2, the V gene TRBV13; D not certain. The V end lost 0 bases, the J end lost 3 bases, and 8 bases lay between the germline ends. The CDR3 extends over 14 amino acids. The germline V gene has CDR1 PRHDT and CDR2 FYEKMQ (reference sequence). The CDR3, as DNA: TGTGCCAGCAGCTTAGGGGGCGCCGACTATGGCTACACCTTC. Amino acid sequence: CASSLGGADYGYTF.